The 29 T cell receptor beta chains listed next were all sequenced from one sample in a study of cytomegalovirus exposure and HLA in healthy donors. Using immunoSEQ multiplex PCR, the repertoire was profiled, and TCRdb retains in-frame clones only, with some absent. This sample has about 350,000 clones, with approximately 86% found just once. The sequenced sample consisted of PBMCs. Receptor source: a young woman in good health and CMV-seropositive.

This chain connects TRBV28 to TRBJ2-4; TRBD2 is a possible D gene (5 bases). V lost 5 bases to trimming and J lost 0 bases, with 11 bases between them. The CDR3 contains 15 residues. Germline lookup yields CDR1 MDHEN and CDR2 SYDVKM. The CDR3 DNA reads as TGTGCCAGCAGTCGTCTAGCCGTAGCCAAAAACATTCAGTACTTC. Protein: CASSRLAVAKNIQYF.

This chain links TRBV29-1 with TRBJ2-7; TRBD2 aligns across 9 bases. The CDR3 extends over 15 amino acids. Germline V gene data show CDR1 as SQVTM and CDR2 as ANQGSEA. The V gene end was trimmed by 1 base and the J gene end by 3 bases; junction bases not matched to a gene: 7. The CDR3 sequence: CSVEGVAGVGYEQYF. The DNA for the CDR3 is TGCAGCGTTGAAGGGGTAGCGGGAGTAGGCTACGAGCAGTACTTC.

The CDR3 sequence: CASSLKRPEGGNTIYF. As DNA, the CDR3 is TGTGCCAGCAGCTTGAAGCGTCCGGAGGGAGGAAACACCATATATTTT. The rearrangement uses TRBV7-2 and TRBJ1-3, with D unclear. This CDR3 spans 16 amino acids. V was cut by 3 bases and J by 4 bases, with 16 bases left in between. CDR1 is SGHTA and CDR2 is FQGNSA in the germline V gene.

J is TRBJ2-5 and V is TRBV5-6, with D perhaps matching TRBD1 (6 bases). V lost 3 bases to trimming and J lost 3 bases, with 21 bases between them. The CDR3 is made up of 17 amino acids. CDR1 is SGHDT and CDR2 is YYEEEE in the germline V gene. CDR3 sequence (DNA): TGTGCCAGCAGCTCGCAAAAACTTCGGCCAGGGGAAGAGACCCAGTACTTC. Translating gives CASSSQKLRPGEETQYF.

This clone was counted once. This rearrangement joins TRBV29-1 to TRBJ2-5; D not certain. The V gene's germline CDR1 is SQVTM and CDR2 ANQGSEA. V was clipped by 4 bases and J by 5 bases, with 8 bases between them. The length of the CDR3 is 11 residues. CDR3 DNA: TGCAGCGTTGGGATCGGGGAGACCCAGTACTTC. Residues: CSVGIGETQYF.

The rearrangement uses TRBV11-2 and TRBJ2-2, with 8 bases fitting TRBD1. The CDR3 covers 13 residues. In germline, CDR1 is SGHAT, CDR2 FQNNGV. V gave up 6 bases and J gave up 9 bases; unmatched junction bases: 6. The chain's CDR3 is CASSIDRGRELFF. The CDR3 nucleotides are TGTGCCAGCAGTATCGACAGGGGAAGGGAGCTGTTTTTT.

V is TRBV2 and J is TRBJ1-1; TRBD1 matches at 7 bases. Trimming at V came to 3 bases and at J to 2 bases, leaving 3 bases not matched to a gene. The germline CDR1 and CDR2 sequences are SNHLY and FYNNEI. There are 14 residues in the CDR3. The CDR3 sequence: CASSDRQGNTEAFF. The DNA for the CDR3 is TGTGCCAGCAGTGATAGACAGGGTAACACTGAAGCTTTCTTT.

J is TRBJ2-2 and V is TRBV6-5, with D possibly being TRBD1 (5 bases). V lost 8 bases, J lost 9 bases, and 16 bases lay in between. Germline lookup yields CDR1 MNHEY and CDR2 SVGAGI. The CDR3 is made up of 13 amino acids. CDR3: CASRLYGARELFF. The CDR3 coding sequence is TGTGCCAGCCGCCTTTATGGGGCCCGGGAGCTGTTTTTT.

The chain carries TRBV13 and TRBJ2-3; D not resolved. Germline CDR1 and CDR2: PRHDT and FYEKMQ (reference sequence). The CDR3 is 12 residues long. V was cut by 5 bases and J by 4 bases, with 7 bases left in between. In DNA, the CDR3 is TGTGCCAGCAGCCTACCGCCAGATACGCAGTATTTT. Its translation is CASSLPPDTQYF. The variable domain in full, completed from reference TRBV13 and TRBJ2-3, reads AAGVIQSPRHLIKEKRETATLKCYPIPRHDTVYWYQQGPGQDPQFLISFYEKMQSDKGSIPDRFSAQQFSDYHSELNMSSLELGDSALYFCASSLPPDTQYFGPGTRLTVL.

This chain connects TRBV20-1 to TRBJ2-7; D remains unclear. Germline CDR1 is DFQATT and CDR2 is SNEGSKA (reference sequence). This CDR3 is built from 11 residues. Trimming pared 5 bases from V and 3 bases from J, leaving 8 bases between. As DNA, the CDR3 is TGCAGTGCTCGACTCGACTACGAGCAGTACTTC. This codes for CSARLDYEQYF.

V gene TRBV7-6 combines with J gene TRBJ2-1; D unclear. Germline lookup yields CDR1 SGHVS and CDR2 FNYEAQ. The CDR3 covers 15 residues. Trimming pared 2 bases from V and 3 bases from J, leaving 11 bases between. DNA for the CDR3: TGTGCCAGCAGCTTATCTGGATCTGACTACAATGAGCAGTTCTTC. It codes for CASSLSGSDYNEQFF. Filled out from reference TRBV7-6 and TRBJ2-1, the complete variable domain reads GAGVSQSPRYKVTKRGQDVALRCDPISGHVSLYWYRQALGQGPEFLTYFNYEAQQDKSGLPNDRFSAERPEGSISTLTIQRTEQRDSAMYRCASSLSGSDYNEQFFGPGTRLTVL.

This chain links TRBV11-2 with TRBJ2-2, with TRBD2 matching over 8 bases. The CDR3 spans 16 residues. The J segment lost 3 bases and the V segment lost 4 bases, leaving 7 bases of the junction unmatched. The germline V gene has CDR1 SGHAT and CDR2 FQNNGV. CDR3 protein: CASSSLISGDTGELFF. The CDR3 DNA reads as TGTGCCAGCAGCTCTCTTATTAGCGGGGACACCGGGGAGCTGTTTTTT. Full variable domain (remainder filled in from reference TRBV11-2 and TRBJ2-2): EAGVAQSPRYKIIEKRQSVAFWCNPISGHATLYWYQQILGQGPKLLIQFQNNGVVDDSQLPKDRFSAERLKGVDSTLKIQPAKLEDSAVYLCASSSLISGDTGELFFGEGSRLTVL.

The chain couples TRBV4-3 to TRBJ2-1; the D is unclear. V was shortened by 3 bases and J by 6 bases, with 15 bases between the two germline ends. This CDR3 has 15 residues. From germline, CDR1 is LGHNA and CDR2 YSLEER. The CDR3 spells CASSQFTGWGNEQFF. The CDR3 nucleotides read TGCGCCAGCAGCCAGTTTACTGGGTGGGGCAATGAGCAGTTCTTC.

The chain joins TRBV15 to TRBJ2-7, with no clear D. V gave up 0 bases and J gave up 2 bases, with 11 bases separating them. Looked up from germline, CDR1 is LNHNV and CDR2 is YYDKDF (reference sequence). CDR3 length: 15 amino acids. CDR3 sequence (DNA): TGTGCCACCAGCAGAGATAAGGCAGGTACCTACGAGCAGTACTTC. Amino acids: CATSRDKAGTYEQYF.

This clone was found once. The gene calls are TRBV19 and TRBJ1-1; 9 bases line up with TRBD1. This CDR3 has 16 residues. Unmatched junction bases numbered 11, after V lost 8 bases and J lost 1 base. The V gene's germline CDR1 is LNHDA and CDR2 SQIVND (reference sequence). CDR3 protein: CASLGTGISPNTEAFF. Written as DNA, the CDR3 is TGTGCCAGTCTAGGGACAGGGATTTCTCCGAACACTGAAGCTTTCTTT.

The chain couples TRBV30 to TRBJ1-2, with 7 nucleotides matching TRBD1. Trimming cost V 3 bases and J 3 bases; bases outside gene matches: 7. The CDR3 is 14 amino acids. Looked up from germline, CDR1 is GTSNPN and CDR2 is SVGIG (reference sequence). This CDR3 is CAWRADRADYGYTF. The CDR3 nucleotides are TGTGCCTGGAGGGCCGACAGGGCGGACTATGGCTACACCTTC.

Remarks on this clone: In the same sample, other DNA sequences code for this CDR3. The chain has TRBV27 and TRBJ1-1, with D possibly matching TRBD1 (5 bases). The CDR3 spans 14 residues. V dropped 3 bases and J dropped 1 base, with 9 bases sitting between them. Germline loops: CDR1 MNHEY, CDR2 SMNVEV (reference sequence). For the CDR3, the DNA is TGTGCCAGCAGTTTTCGGGGGGGGAACACTGAAGCTTTCTTT. This gives the protein CASSFRGGNTEAFF.

The chain employs TRBV4-3 and TRBJ1-6; tentatively, D is TRBD1 (6 bases). Trimming took 7 bases from V and 0 from J, leaving 16 bases between them. Germline V gene data show CDR1 as LGHNA and CDR2 as YSLEER. This CDR3 has 17 residues. CDR3 protein: CASKKTGLSSYNSPLHF. The CDR3 nucleotides read TGCGCCAGCAAAAAGACAGGTTTAAGCTCCTATAATTCACCCCTCCACTTT.

The chain recombines TRBV6-6 with TRBJ1-1, with 7 positions matching TRBD1. Unmatched junction bases numbered 10, after V lost 6 bases and J lost 0 bases. This CDR3 has 16 residues. Germline CDR1 MNHNY, CDR2 SVGAGI (reference sequence). The CDR3, as DNA: TGTGCCAGCAGGAACACAGGGGCCCCTTTGAACACTGAAGCTTTCTTT. Translation gives CASRNTGAPLNTEAFF.

The CDR3 DNA follows: TGTGCCAGTGGGACAGGGTCCTCCTACGAGCAGTACTTC. This encodes CASGTGSSYEQYF. V is TRBV28 and J is TRBJ2-7; 9 bases are shared with TRBD1. The CDR3 sequence is 13 residues long. Trimming removed 9 bases from V and 0 bases from J; junction bases left unmatched: 3. CDR1 is MDHEN and CDR2 is SYDVKM in the germline V gene.

The CDR3 region is CASSPETGPKLYEQYF. The CDR3 nucleotides are TGTGCCAGCTCACCCGAGACAGGGCCTAAGCTCTACGAGCAGTACTTC. The chain joins TRBV18 to TRBJ2-7, with 7 bases matching TRBD1. Germline CDR1 and CDR2: KGHSH and LQKENI. CDR3 length: 16 residues. With V trimmed by 3 bases and J by 3 bases, 11 bases remained unmatched.

V usage is TRBV11-3 and J usage is TRBJ2-5; 7 bases line up with TRBD2. This CDR3 has 15 residues. V lost 1 base, J lost 3 bases, and 5 bases stayed unmatched. Germline V gives CDR1 SGHNT, CDR2 YENEEA. CDR3 region: CASSLGGLSKETQYF. CDR3 in DNA: TGTGCCAGCAGCTTAGGGGGACTATCCAAAGAGACCCAGTACTTC.

The CDR3: CASSSTGGAGRNGYTF. CDR3 DNA: TGTGCCAGCAGCTCAACAGGGGGCGCCGGGCGAAATGGCTACACCTTC. The rearrangement links TRBV11-1 to TRBJ1-2; 9 bases are a match to TRBD1. This CDR3 has 16 amino acids. V shed 4 bases and J 6 bases; nucleotides not matched to a gene: 12. CDR1 is SGHAT and CDR2 is FQDESV in the germline V gene (reference sequence).

The genes are TRBV30 and TRBJ2-7; no clear D. Germline V gene sequence: CDR1 GTSNPN, CDR2 SVGIG (reference sequence). V shed 1 base and J shed 5 bases, with 15 bases lying between them. There are 14 residues in the CDR3. CDR3 nucleotide sequence: TGTGCCTGGAGTGGTACGAGAACAACCAACGAGCAGTACTTC. Translating gives CAWSGTRTTNEQYF.

This sequence joins TRBV29-1 and TRBJ1-1, with 8 bases lining up with TRBD1. CDR1 and CDR2 (germline): SQVTM, ANQGSEA. The CDR3 loop spans 20 amino acids. The V gene end was trimmed by 6 bases and the J gene end by 1 base; junction bases not matched to a gene: 25. CDR3 DNA: TGCAGCGTCACCACGCTGTGGACAGGGCGACCGCTGGCGCGGAACACTGAAGCTTTCTTT. Translating gives CSVTTLWTGRPLARNTEAFF.

This chain joins TRBV18 and TRBJ2-7; 8 bases align to TRBD1. The CDR3 has 16 residues. CDR1 KGHSH and CDR2 LQKENI come from the germline V gene. V gave up 3 bases and J gave up 5 bases; unmatched junction bases: 12. In DNA, the CDR3 is TGTGCCAGCTCACCGGGGACAGGCTTCTCTACGGACGAGCAGTACTTC. Protein product: CASSPGTGFSTDEQYF.

This sequence joins TRBV28 and TRBJ2-7; the D is unclear. There are 12 residues in the CDR3. Germline CDR1 MDHEN, CDR2 SYDVKM. V was pared by 2 bases and J by 6 bases, with 8 bases between. CDR3 loop: CASSLGQSEQYF. Written as DNA, the CDR3 is TGTGCCAGCAGTTTAGGTCAGTCCGAGCAGTACTTC. Full variable domain (outside the CDR3, taken from reference TRBV28 and TRBJ2-7): DVKVTQSSRYLVKRTGEKVFLECVQDMDHENMFWYRQDPGLGLRLIYFSYDVKMKEKGDIPEGYSVSREKKERFSLILESASTNQTSMYLCASSLGQSEQYFGPGTRLTVT.

The chain has TRBV27 and TRBJ2-7; 9 nucleotides line up with TRBD2. CDR3 length: 14 amino acids. Germline-derived CDR1 and CDR2 are MNHEY and SMNVEV (reference sequence). Germline trimming cut 8 bases from V and 7 bases from J; bases unmatched to any gene: 12. CDR3 in DNA: TGTGCCAGCTGGTTGGCGGGAGGGTTAGAAGAGCAGTACTTC. It encodes CASWLAGGLEEQYF.

This clone was seen a single time. The chain is built from TRBV28 and TRBJ1-1; a weak D match, TRBD1 (5 bases). Per the germline V gene, CDR1 is MDHEN and CDR2 is SYDVKM. Trimming took off 6 bases at V and 1 base at J, with 12 bases between the two ends. This CDR3 region has 14 residues. CDR3 sequence (DNA): TGTGCCAGCAGCCGTGGGGGTTGGAACACTGAAGCTTTCTTT. Translated: CASSRGGWNTEAFF.